This TCR beta chain was sequenced in a study of OX40 agonist ivuxolimab in advanced cancers. Sequenced by immunoSEQ multiplex PCR; TCRdb stores in-frame clones only, minus some. The sample yields fewer than 90,000 clones, 85% to 90% seen once. This receptor was taken from an adult with an advanced solid tumor such as melanoma, head and neck, liver or kidney cancer. This sample comprised CD4+ or CD8+ T cells sorted from blood, obtained in a trial of the OX40 agonist ivuxolimab.

CDR3 region: CASSETLAGEGTQYF. DNA for the CDR3: TGTGCCAGCAGTGAAACACTAGCGGGGGAGGGTACGCAGTATTTT. V gene TRBV6-1 combines with J gene TRBJ2-3; TRBD2 matches 11 bases. The CDR3 consists of 15 residues. Germline CDR1 reads MNHNS; CDR2 reads SASEGT. The V gene end was trimmed by 2 bases and the J gene end by 8 bases; junction bases not matched to a gene: 6.